Listed below are T cell receptor beta chains from one sample, sequenced in a study of blood T cell repertoires in COVID-19. Sequencing was performed with immunoSEQ multiplex PCR; in TCRdb, only in-frame clones are kept and a portion is missing. This sample has fewer than 400,000 clones, with 92% found just once. Sequencing used PBMCs or T cells enriched from blood (not recorded which). All receptors come from a woman in her 30s who had recovered from COVID-19. The CDR3 runs from the conserved cysteine through the conserved F or W. D genes are given only for firm matches. Clone size is shown for a subset of rows, as once, few, many or a class of expanded clone.

J	size	V	D	CDR3	DNA
TRBJ1-1	.	TRBV6-5	TRBD1	CASRETGFPEAFF	TGTGCCAGCAGAGAGACAGGGTTCCCTGAAGCTTTCTTT
TRBJ2-1	.	TRBV7-8	TRBD1	CASSPAGTGIPNEQFF	TGTGCCAGCAGCCCCGCCGGGACAGGGATCCCCAATGAGCAGTTCTTC
TRBJ1-6	.	TRBV27	.	CASSLLPGSNNSPLHF	TGTGCCAGCAGTTTACTCCCAGGGTCCAATAATTCACCCCTCCACTTT
TRBJ2-3	few	TRBV19	TRBD2	CASSRRTSGATDTQYF	TGTGCCAGTAGTCGGCGGACTAGCGGGGCCACAGATACGCAGTATTTT
TRBJ1-2	.	TRBV5-6	TRBD1	CASISLDRANYGYTF	TGTGCCAGCATCTCTTTGGACAGGGCGAACTATGGCTACACCTTC
TRBJ1-1	.	TRBV4-1	TRBD1	CASSQDRLSGTEAFF	TGCGCCAGCAGCCAGGACAGGTTATCGGGCACTGAAGCTTTCTTT
TRBJ2-3	.	TRBV19	.	CASSIGGVADTQYF	TGTGCCAGTAGTATAGGGGGGGTCGCAGATACGCAGTATTTT
TRBJ2-1	.	TRBV4-1	TRBD1	CASSRLPGQGITNEQFF	TGCGCCAGCAGCCGGCTACCGGGACAGGGTATCACCAATGAGCAGTTCTTC
TRBJ1-1	.	TRBV7-9	.	CASSLSEVAFF	TGTGCCAGCAGTCTCAGCGAGGTAGCTTTCTTT
TRBJ2-3	.	TRBV7-9	TRBD2	CASSSSSGGLTDTQYF	TGTGCCAGCAGCTCGTCTAGCGGGGGGTTAACAGATACGCAGTATTTT
TRBJ2-6	few	TRBV7-2	.	CASSRRSAMRGANVLTF	TGTGCCAGCAGTCGCCGTTCAGCAATGAGGGGGGCCAACGTCCTGACTTTC
TRBJ2-7	.	TRBV13	TRBD2	CASSLGLGLEERRTYEQYF	TGTGCCAGCAGCTTGGGTCTTGGACTAGAAGAAAGGAGGACCTACGAGCAGTACTTC
TRBJ2-4	.	TRBV5-6	TRBD1	CASSWTGKNIQYF	TGTGCCAGCAGCTGGACAGGTAAAAACATTCAGTACTTC
TRBJ1-4	.	TRBV2	TRBD1	CASRGSGTDNEKLFF	TGTGCCAGCAGAGGCTCCGGGACAGATAATGAAAAACTGTTTTTT
TRBJ2-2	.	TRBV7-3	.	CASSLTGGNTGELFF	TGTGCCAGCAGCTTGACCGGGGGGAACACCGGGGAGCTGTTTTTT
TRBJ1-5	.	TRBV6-2/TRBV6-3	TRBD1	CASSWTGNQPQHF	TGTGCCAGCAGCTGGACAGGGAATCAGCCCCAGCATTTT
TRBJ2-5	.	TRBV14	.	CASSQAGRRTRETQYF	TGTGCCAGCAGCCAGGCGGGTCGGAGGACCCGAGAGACCCAGTACTTC
TRBJ1-1	.	TRBV5-1	TRBD1	CASSLALGGRNTEAFF	TGCGCCAGCAGCTTGGCATTAGGGGGCCGGAACACTGAAGCTTTCTTT
TRBJ1-6	.	TRBV27	.	CASSPLRSSPLHF	TGTGCCAGCAGTCCCTTAAGGAGTTCACCCCTCCACTTT
TRBJ1-5	.	TRBV7-9	TRBD1	CASSLGQGGYSNQPQHF	TGTGCCAGCAGCTTGGGACAGGGGGGGTATAGCAATCAGCCCCAGCATTTT
TRBJ2-5	few	TRBV7-9	.	CASSFAGEETQYF	TGTGCCAGCAGCTTTGCTGGGGAGGAGACCCAGTACTTC
TRBJ1-2	.	TRBV28	.	CASSQQFNYGYTF	TGTGCCAGCAGTCAACAGTTTAACTATGGCTACACCTTC
TRBJ2-7	.	TRBV5-8	.	CASSLFGRHEQYF	TGTGCCAGCAGCTTGTTCGGTCGCCACGAGCAGTACTTC
TRBJ1-5	.	TRBV7-9	.	CASSLGAGNQPQHF	TGTGCCAGCAGCTTAGGGGCAGGCAATCAGCCCCAGCATTTT
TRBJ2-1	many	TRBV18	TRBD2	CASSPRLAGTLNNEQFF	TGTGCCAGCTCACCACGACTAGCGGGAACTTTAAACAATGAGCAGTTCTTC
TRBJ2-3	.	TRBV7-9	.	CAGAGTDARPDTQYF	TGTGCCGGGGCCGGGACTGACGCTCGTCCAGATACGCAGTATTTT
TRBJ1-1	.	TRBV12-1	.	CASSFGDRSMGTEAFF	TGTGCCAGCAGCTTTGGGGACAGGTCGATGGGGACTGAAGCTTTCTTT
TRBJ1-1	.	TRBV6-5	.	CASSYDRNTEAFF	TGTGCCAGCAGTTATGACAGGAACACTGAAGCTTTCTTT
TRBJ2-3	.	TRBV19	TRBD1	CASSPRTGSTDTQYF	TGTGCCAGTAGTCCCCGGACAGGTAGCACAGATACGCAGTATTTT
TRBJ1-2	once	TRBV7-2	TRBD1	CASSRGGTDFNYGYTF	TGTGCCAGCAGCCGTGGTGGGACAGACTTTAACTATGGCTACACCTTC
TRBJ1-6	.	TRBV7-9	.	CASSSGQKNSPLHF	TGTGCCAGCAGCTCAGGACAGAAGAATTCACCCCTCCACTTT
TRBJ1-6	.	TRBV7-9	.	CASSRGDYNSPLHF	TGTGCCAGCAGCCGGGGAGACTATAATTCACCCCTCCACTTT
TRBJ2-7	.	TRBV7-8	.	CASSSQPGPTGEQYF	TGTGCCAGCAGCTCCCAACCGGGACCGACAGGCGAGCAGTACTTC
TRBJ2-1	.	TRBV2	TRBD2	CASVAGGPGNEQFF	TGTGCCAGCGTAGCGGGAGGGCCTGGTAATGAGCAGTTCTTC
TRBJ1-2	.	TRBV18	TRBD1	CASSPGPGQGDGYTF	TGTGCCAGCTCCCCCGGACCGGGACAGGGTGATGGCTACACCTTC
TRBJ2-6	.	TRBV6-5	.	CASSFLSGANVLTF	TGTGCCAGCAGTTTTCTCTCTGGGGCCAACGTCCTGACTTTC
TRBJ2-5	.	TRBV28	TRBD2	CASSFPSGVKETQYF	TGTGCCAGCAGTTTTCCTAGCGGGGTCAAAGAGACCCAGTACTTC
TRBJ1-3	.	TRBV6-5	TRBD1	CASKQGAPGNTIYF	TGTGCCAGTAAACAGGGGGCGCCCGGAAACACCATATATTTT
TRBJ1-5	.	TRBV29-1	TRBD1	CSVTQGADQPQHF	TGCAGCGTCACTCAGGGGGCGGATCAGCCCCAGCATTTT